This is a list of T cell receptor beta chains from one sample in a study of cytomegalovirus exposure and HLA in healthy donors. Using immunoSEQ multiplex PCR, the repertoire was profiled, and TCRdb retains in-frame clones only, with some absent. Of around 150,000 clones in the sample, around 80% were seen once. Sequences were obtained from PBMCs. The origin of the receptors is a woman aged 40 to 50 in good health and CMV-seropositive. The CDR3 runs from the conserved cysteine through the conserved F or W. A D gene is named only where the DNA matches it firmly. Where a row states a size, it is once, few, many or the class of an expanded clone; other rows omit it.

v_call: TRBV28
clone_size: NA
j_call: TRBJ2-2
d_call: TRBD2
cdr3_aa: CASSSTPWGLAGVSAAGELFF
cdr3_nt: TGTGCCAGCAGTTCCACACCGTGGGGACTAGCGGGAGTATCAGCCGCCGGGGAGCTGTTTTTT

v_call: TRBV14
clone_size: NA
j_call: TRBJ2-7
d_call: NA
cdr3_aa: CASSQRHLQGGRDEQYF
cdr3_nt: TGTGCCAGCAGCCAACGTCACTTACAGGGGGGGCGAGACGAGCAGTACTTC

v_call: TRBV5-4
clone_size: NA
j_call: TRBJ1-2
d_call: NA
cdr3_aa: CASSSGGSYGYTF
cdr3_nt: TGTGCCAGCAGCTCCGGGGGGAGCTATGGCTACACCTTC

v_call: TRBV5-1
clone_size: NA
j_call: TRBJ2-3
d_call: TRBD2
cdr3_aa: CASSLTSGTSTDTQYF
cdr3_nt: TGCGCCAGCAGCTTAACTAGCGGGACTAGCACAGATACGCAGTATTTT

v_call: TRBV14
clone_size: NA
j_call: TRBJ1-1
d_call: TRBD1
cdr3_aa: CASSHSPSWTGGTEAFF
cdr3_nt: TGTGCCAGCAGCCATTCCCCCTCTTGGACAGGGGGGACTGAAGCTTTCTTT

v_call: TRBV7-3
clone_size: NA
j_call: TRBJ2-3
d_call: TRBD2
cdr3_aa: CASSLLSGRAGTDTQYF
cdr3_nt: TGTGCCAGCAGCTTATTAAGCGGGAGGGCCGGGACAGATACGCAGTATTTT

v_call: TRBV19
clone_size: few
j_call: TRBJ1-2
d_call: TRBD1
cdr3_aa: CASRIQGERNYGYTF
cdr3_nt: TGTGCCAGTAGAATACAGGGGGAAAGGAACTATGGCTACACCTTC

v_call: TRBV5-5
clone_size: NA
j_call: TRBJ1-1
d_call: TRBD1
cdr3_aa: CASSFTTGVANTEAFF
cdr3_nt: TGTGCCAGCAGCTTTACAACAGGGGTAGCGAACACTGAAGCTTTCTTT

v_call: TRBV6-1
clone_size: NA
j_call: TRBJ1-1
d_call: TRBD1
cdr3_aa: CASSERQGDTEAFF
cdr3_nt: TGTGCCAGCAGTGAACGACAGGGGGACACTGAAGCTTTCTTT

v_call: TRBV7-3
clone_size: few
j_call: TRBJ2-6
d_call: NA
cdr3_aa: CASSLSGGTGANVLTF
cdr3_nt: TGTGCCAGCAGCTTGAGTGGGGGGACTGGGGCCAACGTCCTGACTTTC

v_call: TRBV4-2
clone_size: NA
j_call: TRBJ1-1
d_call: TRBD1
cdr3_aa: CASSAPDRGRKVEAFF
cdr3_nt: TGTGCCAGCAGCGCCCCCGACAGGGGGCGAAAGGTTGAAGCTTTCTTT

v_call: TRBV2
clone_size: NA
j_call: TRBJ1-2
d_call: TRBD1
cdr3_aa: CASRETGDNTF
cdr3_nt: TGTGCCAGCAGGGAGACAGGGGACAACACCTTC

v_call: TRBV28
clone_size: few
j_call: TRBJ2-7
d_call: TRBD1
cdr3_aa: CASSLSGTGGNQQYF
cdr3_nt: TGTGCCAGCAGTTTATCCGGGACAGGGGGGAATCAGCAGTACTTC

v_call: TRBV10-1
clone_size: NA
j_call: TRBJ2-2
d_call: NA
cdr3_aa: CASSESTGEGVTGELFF
cdr3_nt: TGCGCCAGCAGTGAGTCGACGGGGGAAGGGGTCACCGGGGAGCTGTTTTTT

v_call: TRBV29-1
clone_size: NA
j_call: TRBJ2-7
d_call: TRBD1
cdr3_aa: CSVEWTGSYEQYF
cdr3_nt: TGCAGCGTTGAATGGACAGGGTCCTACGAGCAGTACTTC

v_call: TRBV28
clone_size: NA
j_call: TRBJ2-1
d_call: TRBD2
cdr3_aa: CASMELAGVEQFF
cdr3_nt: TGTGCCAGCATGGAACTAGCGGGGGTAGAGCAGTTCTTC

v_call: TRBV19
clone_size: NA
j_call: TRBJ2-7
d_call: TRBD1
cdr3_aa: CASSMGQSEQYF
cdr3_nt: TGTGCCAGTAGTATGGGACAGTCCGAGCAGTACTTC

v_call: TRBV7-9
clone_size: NA
j_call: TRBJ2-5
d_call: TRBD2
cdr3_aa: CASSSGLAVLQETQYF
cdr3_nt: TGTGCCAGCAGCTCCGGACTAGCGGTTCTTCAAGAGACCCAGTACTTC

v_call: TRBV14
clone_size: once
j_call: TRBJ2-1
d_call: NA
cdr3_aa: CASSQWRDYNEQFF
cdr3_nt: TGTGCCAGCAGCCAGTGGAGGGATTACAATGAGCAGTTCTTC

v_call: TRBV10-3
clone_size: NA
j_call: TRBJ1-1
d_call: NA
cdr3_aa: CAISEEGMNTEAFF
cdr3_nt: TGTGCCATCAGTGAGGAGGGCATGAACACTGAAGCTTTCTTT

v_call: TRBV30
clone_size: few
j_call: TRBJ1-6
d_call: TRBD1
cdr3_aa: CAWSARTGRNSPLHF
cdr3_nt: TGTGCCTGGAGTGCAAGGACAGGGAGGAATTCACCCCTCCACTTT

v_call: TRBV5-6
clone_size: NA
j_call: TRBJ2-7
d_call: NA
cdr3_aa: CASSWGLPTEQYF
cdr3_nt: TGTGCCAGCAGCTGGGGCCTGCCAACCGAGCAGTACTTC

v_call: TRBV18
clone_size: NA
j_call: TRBJ2-6
d_call: NA
cdr3_aa: CASSPLPAGGEGSGANVLTF
cdr3_nt: TGTGCCAGCTCACCACTCCCGGCCGGGGGAGAGGGGTCTGGGGCCAACGTCCTGACTTTC

v_call: TRBV4-3
clone_size: NA
j_call: TRBJ2-3
d_call: TRBD2
cdr3_aa: CASSQGLSGTTDTQYF
cdr3_nt: TGCGCCAGCAGCCAAGGTCTTAGCGGGACCACAGATACGCAGTATTTT

v_call: TRBV28
clone_size: NA
j_call: TRBJ2-7
d_call: NA
cdr3_aa: CASRPQGTHEQYF
cdr3_nt: TGTGCCAGCAGGCCACAGGGTACCCACGAGCAGTACTTC

v_call: TRBV25-1
clone_size: NA
j_call: TRBJ1-3
d_call: NA
cdr3_aa: CASSEVTGVSGNTIYF
cdr3_nt: TGTGCCAGCAGTGAAGTGACAGGCGTCTCTGGAAACACCATATATTTT

v_call: TRBV4-3
clone_size: few
j_call: TRBJ1-1
d_call: NA
cdr3_aa: CASSRRDSIRTEAFF
cdr3_nt: TGCGCCAGCAGCCGGAGGGACTCTATACGCACTGAAGCTTTCTTT

v_call: TRBV19
clone_size: NA
j_call: TRBJ1-4
d_call: NA
cdr3_aa: CATREGVTNEKLFF
cdr3_nt: TGTGCCACCCGGGAGGGGGTCACTAATGAAAAACTGTTTTTT

v_call: TRBV11-2
clone_size: NA
j_call: TRBJ2-1
d_call: TRBD2
cdr3_aa: CASSLPGASGSEQFF
cdr3_nt: TGTGCCAGCAGCTTACCGGGGGCTAGCGGGAGTGAGCAGTTCTTC

v_call: TRBV28
clone_size: NA
j_call: TRBJ2-7
d_call: NA
cdr3_aa: CASSFVAGGLYEQYF
cdr3_nt: TGTGCCAGCAGTTTTGTGGCAGGCGGACTATACGAGCAGTACTTC

v_call: TRBV7-9
clone_size: NA
j_call: TRBJ1-1
d_call: NA
cdr3_aa: CASSWAGGDLSEAFF
cdr3_nt: TGTGCCAGCAGCTGGGCGGGGGGCGACTTATCTGAAGCTTTCTTT

v_call: TRBV18
clone_size: NA
j_call: TRBJ2-7
d_call: TRBD2
cdr3_aa: CASSPVTGGGSYEQYF
cdr3_nt: TGTGCCAGCTCACCAGTGACCGGGGGGGGCTCCTACGAGCAGTACTTC

v_call: TRBV19
clone_size: NA
j_call: TRBJ1-2
d_call: NA
cdr3_aa: CASRPNRENYGYTF
cdr3_nt: TGTGCCAGTAGACCGAACAGGGAGAACTATGGCTACACCTTC

v_call: TRBV11-2
clone_size: NA
j_call: TRBJ2-7
d_call: TRBD2
cdr3_aa: CASSGTSGSYEQYF
cdr3_nt: TGTGCCAGCAGCGGGACTAGCGGGAGCTACGAGCAGTACTTC

v_call: TRBV5-4
clone_size: few
j_call: TRBJ2-3
d_call: TRBD1
cdr3_aa: CASSRGQGTDTQYF
cdr3_nt: TGTGCCAGCAGCCGAGGACAGGGCACAGATACGCAGTATTTT

v_call: TRBV5-4
clone_size: NA
j_call: TRBJ2-5
d_call: NA
cdr3_aa: CASSLGTVQETQYF
cdr3_nt: TGTGCCAGCAGCTTGGGGACAGTCCAAGAGACCCAGTACTTC

v_call: TRBV6-5
clone_size: NA
j_call: TRBJ1-2
d_call: NA
cdr3_aa: CASSYGTGLGSYGYTF
cdr3_nt: TGTGCCAGCAGTTACGGCACAGGGTTAGGATCCTATGGCTACACCTTC

v_call: TRBV28
clone_size: once
j_call: TRBJ2-3
d_call: TRBD2
cdr3_aa: CASSLYGTSGTDTQYF
cdr3_nt: TGTGCCAGCAGTTTATACGGGACTAGCGGCACAGATACGCAGTATTTT

v_call: TRBV6-5
clone_size: NA
j_call: TRBJ2-7
d_call: TRBD1
cdr3_aa: CASSYSTGTGTYEQYF
cdr3_nt: TGTGCCAGCAGTTACTCGACAGGGACAGGGACCTACGAGCAGTACTTC

v_call: TRBV25-1
clone_size: NA
j_call: TRBJ2-1
d_call: TRBD1
cdr3_aa: CASSDTIRDRGPRNEQFF
cdr3_nt: TGTGCCAGCAGTGACACGATCCGGGACAGGGGGCCTAGGAATGAGCAGTTCTTC

v_call: TRBV29-1
clone_size: few
j_call: TRBJ2-1
d_call: NA
cdr3_aa: CSVDRGNEQFF
cdr3_nt: TGCAGCGTTGATCGAGGGAATGAGCAGTTCTTC

v_call: TRBV28
clone_size: NA
j_call: TRBJ1-2
d_call: TRBD1
cdr3_aa: CASSSQGAGGYTF
cdr3_nt: TGTGCCAGCAGTTCGCAGGGGGCTGGAGGCTACACCTTC

v_call: TRBV11-2
clone_size: NA
j_call: TRBJ1-2
d_call: NA
cdr3_aa: CASSLRQTNYGYTF
cdr3_nt: TGTGCCAGCAGCTTACGACAGACTAACTATGGCTACACCTTC

v_call: TRBV6-1
clone_size: NA
j_call: TRBJ2-7
d_call: NA
cdr3_aa: CASGVGEVYEQCF
cdr3_nt: TGTGCCAGCGGTGTAGGTGAGGTCTACGAGCAGTGCTTC